This T cell receptor beta chain comes out of a study of cytomegalovirus exposure and HLA in healthy donors. Trimming shortened V by 1 base and J by 2 bases, and 10 bases separated the two germline ends. The CDR3 has 15 residues. CDR1 and CDR2 from the germline V gene are SEHNR and FQNEAQ (reference sequence). Study-wide findings and caveats: In vitro assays verified that a few CMV-associated chains recognized CMV antigens specifically. The study recorded 150 to 200 TCR beta chains that were cytomegalovirus-associated.

Healthy donors of bone marrow made up the group. It was with 60 Vbeta and 13 Jbeta primers that the PCR ran. As handled by the study authors: In a later analysis, 10 million to 11 million of some 80 million unique beta chains occurred in at least two donors. Profiling relied on immunoSEQ multiplex PCR, and the TCRdb table lists in-frame clones only, not all of them. V and J calls and clone size are given by that table; D and trimming were obtained from the DNA. This sample's table has 200,000 to 250,000 clones. Notes on this clone: What it binds is not known.

The J gene is TRBJ2-3, the V gene TRBV7-9; maybe TRBD2 (5 bases). This TCR was recovered from a girl aged 2-9 years in good health and CMV-seropositive. Input material: PBMCs. In nucleotides, the CDR3 is TGTGCCAGCAGCTTAGGAGAGGGCCCCACAGATACGCAGTATTTT. This sequence encodes CASSLGEGPTDTQYF.